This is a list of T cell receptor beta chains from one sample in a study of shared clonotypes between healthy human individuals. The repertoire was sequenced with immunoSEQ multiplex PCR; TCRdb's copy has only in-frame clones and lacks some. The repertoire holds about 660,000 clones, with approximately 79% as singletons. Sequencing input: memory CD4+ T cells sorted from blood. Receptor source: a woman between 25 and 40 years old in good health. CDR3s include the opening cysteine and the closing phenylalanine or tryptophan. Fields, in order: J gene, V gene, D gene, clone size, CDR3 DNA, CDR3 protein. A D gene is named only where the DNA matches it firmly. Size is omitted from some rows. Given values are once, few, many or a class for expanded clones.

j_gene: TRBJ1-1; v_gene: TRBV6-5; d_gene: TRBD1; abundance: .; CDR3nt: TGTGCCAGCAGCAACCCGGGACAGGGGTTGGCTTTCTTT; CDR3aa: CASSNPGQGLAFF
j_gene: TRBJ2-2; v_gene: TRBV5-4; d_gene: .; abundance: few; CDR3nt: TGTGCCAGCAGCTTGGCCGGCGGGCGGGACTCGGACACCGGGGAGCTGTTTTTT; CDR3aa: CASSLAGGRDSDTGELFF
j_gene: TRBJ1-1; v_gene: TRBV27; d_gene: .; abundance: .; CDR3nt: TGTGCCAGCGGAACAGGGAGATGGAACACTGAAGCTTTCTTT; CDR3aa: CASGTGRWNTEAFF
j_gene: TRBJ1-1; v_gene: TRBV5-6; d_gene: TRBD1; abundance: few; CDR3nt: TGTGCCAGCAGCTCGCCAGGGGGCGTGACTGAAGCTTTCTTT; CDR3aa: CASSSPGGVTEAFF
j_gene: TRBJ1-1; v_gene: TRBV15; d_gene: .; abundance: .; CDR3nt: TGTGCCACCAGCAGGGGGGAAGGACTCACTGAAGCTTTCTTT; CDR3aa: CATSRGEGLTEAFF
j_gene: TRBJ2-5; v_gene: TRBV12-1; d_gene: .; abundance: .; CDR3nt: TGTGCCAGCAGCCCGGACAGGATGTTCCAAGAGACCCAGTACTTC; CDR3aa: CASSPDRMFQETQYF
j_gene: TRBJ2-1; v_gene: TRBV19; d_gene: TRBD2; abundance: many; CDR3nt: TGTGCCAGTAGTGTCCTCCCGGGACTAGCGGGAGGAGGCTACAATGAGCAGTTCTTC; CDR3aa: CASSVLPGLAGGGYNEQFF
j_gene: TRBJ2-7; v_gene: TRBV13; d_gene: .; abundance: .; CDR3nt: TGTGCCAGCAGCCCCCGACAGAGCTCCTACGAGCAGTACTTC; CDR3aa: CASSPRQSSYEQYF
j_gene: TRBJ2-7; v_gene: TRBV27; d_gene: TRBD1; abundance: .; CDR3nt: TGTGCCAGCAGTTTAACAGGGGTGGGACCCTACGAGCAGTACTTC; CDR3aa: CASSLTGVGPYEQYF
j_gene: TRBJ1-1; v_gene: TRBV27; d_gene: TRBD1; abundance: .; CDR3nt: TGTGCCAGCAGTTTAGCCCCTTTTGACAGGGCGAACACTGAAGCTTTCTTT; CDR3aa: CASSLAPFDRANTEAFF
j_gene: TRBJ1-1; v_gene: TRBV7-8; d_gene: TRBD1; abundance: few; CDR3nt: TGTGCCAGCAGCACCAGGGGGCGGCTAAACCTGAACACTGAAGCTTTCTTT; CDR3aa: CASSTRGRLNLNTEAFF
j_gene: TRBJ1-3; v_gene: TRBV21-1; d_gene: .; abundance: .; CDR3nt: TGTGCCAGCATGGTCAGGTACCCTGGAAACACCATATATTTT; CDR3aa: CASMVRYPGNTIYF
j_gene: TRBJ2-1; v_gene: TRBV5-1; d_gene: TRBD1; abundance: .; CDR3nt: TGCGCCAGCAGCCCACGGACAGGTTTCAACAATGAGCAGTTCTTC; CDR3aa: CASSPRTGFNNEQFF
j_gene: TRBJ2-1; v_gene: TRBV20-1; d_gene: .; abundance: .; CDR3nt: TGCAGTGCTAGGGTACTGAATGAGCAGTTCTTC; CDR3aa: CSARVLNEQFF
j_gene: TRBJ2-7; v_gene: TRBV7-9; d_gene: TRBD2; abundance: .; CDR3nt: TGTGCCAGCAGCTCGGGGACTAGCGGCTTCTACGAGCAGTACTTC; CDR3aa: CASSSGTSGFYEQYF